This is a list of T cell receptor beta chains from one sample in a study of cytomegalovirus exposure and HLA in healthy donors. Sequencing used immunoSEQ multiplex PCR; TCRdb keeps in-frame clones, though not all of them. This table has around 130,000 clones, over 65% appearing once. Source material: PBMCs. The receptors here all came from a woman in her twenties or thirties in good health and CMV-seronegative. CDR3s include the opening cysteine and the closing phenylalanine or tryptophan. Size tells how often a clone was seen (once, few, many) or the class of an expanded clone, and some rows leave it out.

V: TRBV2
J: TRBJ2-1
size: .
CDR3: CASSPGQGLGGNEQFF

V: TRBV4-1
J: TRBJ2-7
size: few
CDR3: CASSHGQGYEQYF

V: TRBV5-8
J: TRBJ2-7
size: .
CDR3: CASSGDRAWGNYEQYF

V: TRBV5-1
J: TRBJ2-7
size: once
CDR3: CASSGGYRGRLAYEQYF

V: TRBV7-2
J: TRBJ1-2
size: .
CDR3: CASSPGLPYGYTF

V: TRBV2
J: TRBJ1-2
size: .
CDR3: CASTRGGSYGYTF

V: TRBV6-6
J: TRBJ1-2
size: .
CDR3: CASSYLDREVYGYTF

V: TRBV20-1
J: TRBJ2-1
size: once
CDR3: CSVGSLNEQFF

V: TRBV4-1
J: TRBJ2-5
size: .
CDR3: CASSLTQGETQYF

V: TRBV2
J: TRBJ1-5
size: .
CDR3: CASSEGGAQPQHF

V: TRBV2
J: TRBJ2-7
size: .
CDR3: CASSETRGWAGEQYF

V: TRBV5-1
J: TRBJ2-5
size: .
CDR3: CASRQGPQETQYF

V: TRBV4-1
J: TRBJ2-5
size: once
CDR3: CASRSVRGEGETQYF

V: TRBV18
J: TRBJ2-1
size: once
CDR3: CASSIPGTSGVGYEQFF

V: TRBV5-4
J: TRBJ2-3
size: .
CDR3: CASSPATSGFTDTQYF

V: TRBV6-1
J: TRBJ2-5
size: .
CDR3: CASRRGGGPETQYF

V: TRBV7-9
J: TRBJ2-7
size: .
CDR3: CASSLGSYEQYF

V: TRBV28
J: TRBJ2-7
size: .
CDR3: CASSRGSIYEQYF

V: TRBV6-1
J: TRBJ2-7
size: .
CDR3: CASSTTDSSYEQYF

V: TRBV27
J: TRBJ1-2
size: .
CDR3: CASSFTQTGGFYGYTF

V: TRBV6-5
J: TRBJ2-5
size: .
CDR3: CASSYFDGDQETQYF

V: TRBV4-3
J: TRBJ2-5
size: few
CDR3: CASSHGLAGVDTQYF

V: TRBV2
J: TRBJ2-3
size: few
CDR3: CASSVSGTGTDTQYF

V: TRBV25-1
J: .
size: .
CDR3: CASSQTYEQYF

V: TRBV7-9
J: TRBJ2-7
size: few
CDR3: CASSHGQGYEQYF

V: TRBV9
J: TRBJ2-3
size: .
CDR3: CASSGLGTASATDTQYF

V: TRBV4-1
J: TRBJ1-6
size: .
CDR3: CASSQEGSSYNSPLHF

V: TRBV9
J: TRBJ1-2
size: .
CDR3: CASSAPGTGVSNYGYTF

V: TRBV2
J: TRBJ2-1
size: .
CDR3: CASGPLANNEQFF